The 27 T cell receptor beta chains below all came from one sample that was sequenced in a study of cytomegalovirus exposure and HLA in healthy donors. PCR amplification relied on 60 Vbeta primers (plus 13 Jbeta primers). Repertoires were generated with immunoSEQ multiplex PCR, while TCRdb's copy carries only in-frame clones and drops some. The sample lists about 55,000 clones; roughly four fifths were seen once. Sequencing input: PBMCs. Receptors were obtained from a young man in good health and CMV-seronegative.

V and J are TRBV7-8 and TRBJ2-7, with unresolved D. Trimming took 6 bases from V and 3 from J, leaving 24 bases between them. CDR1 is SGHVS, CDR2 FQNEAQ, per germline. The CDR3 length is 17 residues. The CDR3: CASRSKIYSISGYEQYF. DNA for the CDR3: TGTGCCAGCAGATCGAAAATCTACAGTATAAGTGGCTACGAGCAGTACTTC.

The chain links TRBV30 to TRBJ2-5; D may be TRBD2 (6 bases). V shed 5 bases and J shed 3 bases, with 13 bases lying between them. This CDR3 has 13 residues. CDR1 and CDR2 (germline): GTSNPN, SVGIG (reference sequence). CDR3 nucleotides: TGTGCCTGGTCCGGGGGTCTTGAAGAGACCCAGTACTTC. It encodes CAWSGGLEETQYF. Together with reference TRBV30 and TRBJ2-5, the CDR3 gives the full variable domain: SQTIHQWPATLVQPVGSPLSLECTVEGTSNPNLYWYRQAAGRGLQLLFYSVGIGQISSEVPQNLSASRPQDRQFILSSKKLLLSDSGFYLCAWSGGLEETQYFGPGTRLLVL.

The chain has TRBV5-4 and TRBJ2-7; 9 nucleotides align to TRBD1. The CDR3 is made up of 15 amino acids. From germline, CDR1 is SGHNT and CDR2 YYREEE (reference sequence). V was clipped by 0 bases and J by 2 bases; unmatched bases: 3. CDR3 nucleotides: TGTGCCAGCAGCTTGGGGGGACAGGGACCCTACGAGCAGTACTTC. The encoded protein is CASSLGGQGPYEQYF.

V is TRBV30 and J is TRBJ2-5, with D possibly being TRBD1 (5 bases). The J call may be in error: the DNA end matches TRBJ2-7 better. Germline V gene sequence: CDR1 GTSNPN, CDR2 SVGIG (reference sequence). The CDR3 totals 14 residues. The DNA for the CDR3 is TGTGCCTGGAGTGTACGGCCAGGGATCTACGAGCAGTACTTC. Its translation is CAWSVRPGIYEQYF.

This clone was detected only a few times. The genes are TRBV4-1 and TRBJ1-1, with 9 bases that match TRBD1. V lost 2 bases to trimming and J lost 6 bases; unmatched junction nucleotides: 4. CDR3 length: 14 amino acids. Germline values: CDR1 MGHRA, CDR2 YSYEKL. CDR3 nucleotide sequence: TGCGCCAGCAGCCAACCCACAGGGGGCTCTGAAGCTTTCTTT. Its protein product is CASSQPTGGSEAFF.

This rearrangement joins TRBV29-1 to TRBJ2-5; TRBD1 is a possible D gene (8 bases). Trimming stripped 6 bases from V and 5 bases from J, with 25 bases between. The CDR3 consists of 16 residues. Germline V gene sequence: CDR1 SQVTM, CDR2 ANQGSEA. The CDR3 loop is CSVDQGAGADWETQYF. CDR3 in DNA: TGCAGCGTCGACCAGGGGGCGGGGGCGGACTGGGAGACCCAGTACTTC.

The chain employs TRBV5-4 and TRBJ2-2; 12 bases map to TRBD2. The trim removed 4 bases at V and 4 bases at J, leaving 11 bases unmatched. The germline V gene has CDR1 SGHNT and CDR2 YYREEE (reference sequence). This CDR3 has 18 amino acids. This CDR3 is CASSPEATSGGSTGELFF. The CDR3 nucleotides read TGTGCCAGCAGCCCAGAAGCGACTAGCGGGGGAAGCACCGGGGAGCTGTTTTTT.

The chain uses TRBV7-2 and TRBJ2-4, with D maybe TRBD2 (7 bases). From germline, CDR1 is SGHTA and CDR2 FQGNSA. The V end lost 3 bases, the J end lost 6 bases, and 15 bases lay between the germline ends. The CDR3 loop spans 15 amino acids. The CDR3 region has the DNA TGTGCCAGCAGCTTCGGGGGGCGCCCAGGAAACATTCAGTACTTC. It specifies CASSFGGRPGNIQYF. The whole variable domain, filled in from reference TRBV7-2 and TRBJ2-4, reads GAGVSQSPSNKVTEKGKDVELRCDPISGHTALYWYRQSLGQGLEFLIYFQGNSAPDKSGLPSDRFSAERTGGSVSTLTIQRTQQEDSAVYLCASSFGGRPGNIQYFGAGTRLSVL.

In the case of this clone: Additional DNA sequences in this sample encode the identical CDR3. The chain is built from TRBV18 and TRBJ2-3; perhaps TRBD1 as D (6 bases). V lost 4 bases, J lost 2 bases, and 13 bases lay in between. Germline V gene sequence: CDR1 KGHSH, CDR2 LQKENI. This CDR3 spans 15 amino acids. CDR3 sequence reads: CASSLQQGITDTQYF. DNA for the CDR3: TGTGCCAGCTCACTCCAGCAGGGGATCACAGATACGCAGTATTTT. The whole variable domain, remainder taken from reference TRBV18 and TRBJ2-3, is NAGVMQNPRHLVRRRGQEARLRCSPMKGHSHVYWYRQLPEEGLKFMVYLQKENIIDESGMPKERFSAEFPKEGPSILRIQQVVRGDSAAYFCASSLQQGITDTQYFGPGTRLTVL.

The chain joins TRBV30 to TRBJ1-2, with 8 bases matching TRBD1. Germline-derived CDR1 and CDR2 are GTSNPN and SVGIG (reference sequence). This CDR3 spans 13 amino acids. With 2 bases clipped from V and 8 bases from J, the junction kept 7 bases outside the gene matches. The CDR3 region has the DNA TGTGCCTGGAGTCCAACAGGGGGACGGGGCTACACCTTC. This sequence encodes CAWSPTGGRGYTF. The variable domain in full, completed from reference TRBV30 and TRBJ1-2, reads SQTIHQWPATLVQPVGSPLSLECTVEGTSNPNLYWYRQAAGRGLQLLFYSVGIGQISSEVPQNLSASRPQDRQFILSSKKLLLSDSGFYLCAWSPTGGRGYTFGSGTRLTVV.

The chain has TRBV5-3 and TRBJ1-2; possible D gene TRBD1, 6 bases. TRBV5-3 is filed as an ORF, its function uncertain. V gave up 4 bases and J gave up 1 base, with 11 bases separating them. The CDR3 is made up of 14 amino acids. This CDR3 is CARSARDINYGYTF. CDR3 coding DNA: TGTGCCAGAAGCGCCCGGGACATTAACTATGGCTACACCTTC.

The genes are TRBV4-1 and TRBJ2-6; 8 nucleotides align to TRBD1. The trim removed 4 bases at V and 2 bases at J, leaving 16 bases unmatched. CDR3 length equals 20 residues. Germline CDR1 reads MGHRA; CDR2 reads YSYEKL. This CDR3 is CASSPLSRRGQGAGANVLTF. The CDR3 DNA reads TGCGCCAGCAGCCCCCTATCCCGCCGCGGACAGGGAGCTGGGGCCAACGTCCTGACTTTC.

The V and J genes are TRBV4-1 and TRBJ2-1; 8 bases are shared with TRBD2. Germline V lookup: CDR1 MGHRA, CDR2 YSYEKL. The CDR3 runs to 19 residues. J lost 9 bases, V lost 0 bases, and 19 bases had no gene match. The CDR3 protein is CASSQDSLWKREKSVEQFF. CDR3 coding DNA: TGCGCCAGCAGCCAAGATTCTCTTTGGAAGCGGGAGAAATCGGTTGAGCAGTTCTTC.

The chain carries TRBV2 and TRBJ1-1, with 10 nucleotides matching TRBD1. Germline CDR1 reads SNHLY; CDR2 reads FYNNEI. With V trimmed by 7 bases and J by 5 bases, 10 bases remained unmatched. There are 15 residues in the CDR3. CDR3 amino acids: CASKPGQGTGTEAFF. The CDR3 nucleotides read TGTGCCAGCAAACCGGGACAGGGGACCGGGACTGAAGCTTTCTTT. Supplemented by reference TRBV2 and TRBJ1-1, the full variable domain reads EPEVTQTPSHQVTQMGQEVILRCVPISNHLYFYWYRQILGQKVEFLVSFYNNEISEKSEIFDDQFSVERPDGSNFTLKIRSTKLEDSAMYFCASKPGQGTGTEAFFGQGTRLTVV.

The rearrangement joins TRBV5-1 to TRBJ2-1, with D possibly being TRBD2 (6 bases). Between the trimmed V and J ends, which lost 0 bases and 10 bases, there was a span of 14 bases. This CDR3 region has 14 residues. Germline V gene sequence: CDR1 SGHRS, CDR2 YFSETQ. CDR3 protein: CASSLGGNSGEQFF. As DNA, the CDR3 is TGCGCCAGCAGCTTGGGCGGGAACTCGGGGGAGCAGTTCTTC.

The gene calls are TRBV18 and TRBJ1-2; 11 bases align to TRBD1. Trimming removed 4 bases from V and 4 bases from J; junction bases left unmatched: 5. Looked up from germline, CDR1 is KGHSH and CDR2 is LQKENI. This CDR3 contains 15 residues. The CDR3 spells CASSLGTGGFYGYTF. The CDR3 DNA is TGTGCCAGCTCACTGGGGACAGGGGGTTTCTATGGCTACACCTTC.

The rearrangement links TRBV7-2 to TRBJ1-3; 9 bases fit TRBD1. Per the germline V gene, CDR1 is SGHTA and CDR2 is FQGNSA. With 4 bases clipped from V and 2 bases from J, the junction kept 6 bases outside the gene matches. This CDR3 comprises 16 residues. The DNA of the CDR3 is TGTGCCAGCAGCTCGCGCGGGACAGGGACTGGAAACACCATATATTTT. It encodes CASSSRGTGTGNTIYF. Full variable domain (remainder filled in from reference TRBV7-2 and TRBJ1-3): GAGVSQSPSNKVTEKGKDVELRCDPISGHTALYWYRQSLGQGLEFLIYFQGNSAPDKSGLPSDRFSAERTGGSVSTLTIQRTQQEDSAVYLCASSSRGTGTGNTIYFGEGSWLTVV.

The rearrangement uses TRBV11-3 and TRBJ1-1; D ambiguous. This CDR3 has 13 amino acids. Germline lookup yields CDR1 SGHNT and CDR2 YENEEA. V lost 4 bases and J lost 0, with 6 bases in between. The CDR3 DNA is TGTGCCAGCAGCTCCGTAATGAACACTGAAGCTTTCTTT. Translation gives CASSSVMNTEAFF.

The chain employs TRBV19 and TRBJ2-5, with D tentatively TRBD2 (5 bases). Trimming removed 6 bases at V and 5 bases at J, with 13 bases between. The CDR3 extends over 13 amino acids. Per the germline V gene, CDR1 is LNHDA and CDR2 is SQIVND (reference sequence). The CDR3 coding sequence is TGTGCCAGTAGAGTCAGATCGGGGGAGACCCAGTACTTC. Translated, it gives CASRVRSGETQYF. The full variable domain, with the rest looked up from reference TRBV19 and TRBJ2-5, is DGGITQSPKYLFRKEGQNVTLSCEQNLNHDAMYWYRQDPGQGLRLIYYSQIVNDFQKGDIAEGYSVSREKKESFPLTVTSAQKNPTAFYLCASRVRSGETQYFGPGTRLLVL.

The chain couples TRBV7-8 to TRBJ1-5; TRBD1 matches at 10 bases. The CDR3 is made up of 15 amino acids. Germline V gene sequence: CDR1 SGHVS, CDR2 FQNEAQ. Losses at the gene ends were 1 base for V and 6 bases for J; bases not matched to a gene: 3. The CDR3 DNA sequence: TGTGCCAGCAGCTTAGTCCGGGACAGGGGTCAGCCCCAGCATTTT. This codes for CASSLVRDRGQPQHF.

The gene calls are TRBV13 and TRBJ1-1; tentative D call: TRBD1 (6 bases). The length of the CDR3 is 16 residues. V shed 5 bases and J shed 6 bases, with 22 bases lying between them. Germline CDR1 and CDR2: PRHDT and FYEKMQ (reference sequence). CDR3 DNA: TGTGCCAGCAGCCCCAGGGACACTACCCGGGAGGCTGAAGCTTTCTTT. This sequence encodes CASSPRDTTREAEAFF.

The V gene is TRBV6-5, the J gene TRBJ1-2; weak D call: TRBD1 (5 bases). V was pared by 7 bases and J by 12 bases, with 24 bases between. CDR1 and CDR2 (germline): MNHEY, SVGAGI. The CDR3 extends over 14 amino acids. The CDR3 nucleotides read TGTGCCAGCACTTCGACGGGAGATTGGGCAGGGCACACCTTC. It codes for CASTSTGDWAGHTF.

V usage is TRBV7-2 and J usage is TRBJ1-2; maybe TRBD1 (5 bases). This CDR3 spans 15 amino acids. The germline V and J ends were trimmed by 5 bases and 5 bases, with 18 bases remaining between them. Germline V gives CDR1 SGHTA, CDR2 FQGNSA. The CDR3 nucleotides are TGTGCCAGCAGCGCATACCGTCAGGGTAATTATGGCTACACCTTC. Amino acids: CASSAYRQGNYGYTF.

The chain uses TRBV19 and TRBJ2-7, with TRBD1 identical over 11 bases. This CDR3 contains 16 residues. Germline V CDR1 and CDR2: LNHDA, SQIVND (reference sequence). The ends lost 6 bases at V and 3 bases at J; junction bases unmatched: 10. CDR3 nucleotide sequence: TGTGCCAGTAGCAGGGGACAGGGGGTGAAGGTCTACGAGCAGTACTTC. Protein sequence: CASSRGQGVKVYEQYF.

This clone was picked up one time. V is TRBV30 and J is TRBJ1-2; no reliable D call. This CDR3 contains 14 residues. Germline CDR1 and CDR2: GTSNPN and SVGIG (reference sequence). The V end lost 3 bases, the J end lost 5 bases, and 16 bases lay between the germline ends. Here the CDR3 reads CAWSIYSPSYGYTF. As DNA, the CDR3 is TGTGCCTGGAGCATCTACAGCCCCTCATATGGCTACACCTTC.

This sequence joins TRBV18 and TRBJ2-7, with a possible D match to TRBD1 (5 bases). The CDR3 extends over 14 amino acids. Germline CDR1 reads KGHSH; CDR2 reads LQKENI. The V gene lost 2 bases and the J gene lost 1 base, with 9 bases spanning the gap. This CDR3 is CASSPSQGSYEQYF. The CDR3 DNA is TGTGCCAGCTCACCATCCCAGGGATCCTACGAGCAGTACTTC.

On this clone itself: The CDR3 does not close with the conserved phenylalanine or tryptophan, likely indicating a read error. This sequence joins TRBV2 and TRBJ1-1, with a weak D call TRBD1 (5 bases). The V end was cut by 7 bases, the J end by 0 bases, with 9 bases between. The CDR3 is 13 residues long. Germline CDR1 reads SNHLY; CDR2 reads FYNNEI. CDR3 region: CASTQEMNTEAFL. The CDR3 DNA reads TGTGCCAGCACACAGGAAATGAACACTGAAGCTTTCCTT.